These 32 T cell receptor beta chains originate from one sample sequenced in a study of siplizumab effects on memory and regulatory T cells. The method was immunoSEQ multiplex PCR; TCRdb's version includes in-frame clones alone and lacks a portion of them. The sample holds some 1,100 clones, less than 75% seen once. The sample taken for sequencing was TEMRA CD8+ T cells sorted from blood. Subset meaning: unstimulated CD8+ CD45RA+ effector memory T cells. The receptors here all came from a human donor in good health.

This clone came up once. The rearrangement links TRBV9 to TRBJ2-5; D gene ambiguous. Germline CDR1 reads SGDLS; CDR2 reads YYNGEE. The CDR3 runs to 15 residues. Trimming left V 0 bases short and J 5 bases short, with 14 bases between. Here the CDR3 DNA reads TGTGCCAGCAGCGTAGAAATCGCTACTTTGGAGACCCAGTACTTC. Amino acids: CASSVEIATLETQYF.

The V call is TRBV5-1, the J call TRBJ2-7; possibly TRBD2 for D (6 bases). Trimming removed 2 bases from V and 3 bases from J, with 6 bases in between. Germline loops: CDR1 SGHRS, CDR2 YFSETQ. This CDR3 region has 12 residues. The CDR3 DNA reads TGCGCCAGCAGCTTTAGCGGCTACGAGCAGTACTTC. Encoded protein: CASSFSGYEQYF. Drawing the rest from reference TRBV5-1 and TRBJ2-7, the complete variable domain is KAGVTQTPRYLIKTRGQQVTLSCSPISGHRSVSWYQQTPGQGLQFLFEYFSETQRNKGNFPGRFSGRQFSNSRSEMNVSTLELGDSALYLCASSFSGYEQYFGPGTRLTVT.

This clone was counted a few times. The J gene is TRBJ2-3, the V gene TRBV6-5; 8 bases line up with TRBD2. This CDR3 contains 15 residues. Trimming cost V 7 bases and J 1 base; bases outside gene matches: 7. CDR1 and CDR2 (germline): MNHEY, SVGAGI. CDR3 coding DNA: TGTGCCAGCATGGACGGGGGGGCGGGCACAGATACGCAGTATTTT. Translating it yields CASMDGGAGTDTQYF.

The gene calls are TRBV18 and TRBJ2-5; no clear D. Germline lookup yields CDR1 KGHSH and CDR2 LQKENI. The CDR3 runs to 11 residues. Deletions cut 4 bases from V and 2 bases from J, with 2 bases between. CDR3 bases: TGTGCCAGCTCACTTCAAGAGACCCAGTACTTC. It translates to CASSLQETQYF.

The gene calls are TRBV11-1 and TRBJ2-2, with 10 bases aligning to TRBD1. This CDR3 has 17 amino acids. Germline assignment: CDR1 SGHAT and CDR2 FQDESV (reference sequence). With V trimmed by 5 bases and J by 1 base, 7 bases remained unmatched. CDR3 in DNA: TGTGCCAGCAGCCGACAGGGGGCGATTTGGAACACCGGGGAGCTGTTTTTT. As protein: CASSRQGAIWNTGELFF.

V usage is TRBV5-6 and J usage is TRBJ2-7; 12 nucleotides align to TRBD2. V lost 10 bases to trimming and J lost 5 bases; unmatched junction nucleotides: 13. The CDR3 is 15 residues long. Per the germline V gene, CDR1 is SGHDT and CDR2 is YYEEEE. Written as DNA, the CDR3 is TGTGCCGATACTAGCGGGGGGTTCGTGATCCACGAGCAGTACTTC. It yields the protein CADTSGGFVIHEQYF.

The chain couples TRBV7-9 to TRBJ2-5; D possibly corresponds to TRBD2 (5 bases). The V end lost 0 bases, the J end lost 4 bases, and 9 bases lay between the germline ends. The germline CDR1 and CDR2 sequences are SEHNR and FQNEAQ (reference sequence). The CDR3 totals 14 residues. CDR3: CASSLAPRGETQYF. CDR3 sequence (DNA): TGTGCCAGCAGCTTAGCCCCCCGGGGAGAGACCCAGTACTTC.

The V and J genes are TRBV5-1 and TRBJ1-2, with 7 positions matching TRBD1. Germline V gives CDR1 SGHRS, CDR2 YFSETQ. The CDR3 loop spans 14 amino acids. The V gene end was trimmed by 0 bases and the J gene end by 6 bases; junction bases not matched to a gene: 5. In nucleotides, the CDR3 is TGCGCCAGCAGCTTGGTAGGGCAGGGGGATGGCTACACCTTC. As protein: CASSLVGQGDGYTF. The full variable domain, with the rest looked up from reference TRBV5-1 and TRBJ1-2, is KAGVTQTPRYLIKTRGQQVTLSCSPISGHRSVSWYQQTPGQGLQFLFEYFSETQRNKGNFPGRFSGRQFSNSRSEMNVSTLELGDSALYLCASSLVGQGDGYTFGSGTRLTVV.

The rearrangement joins TRBV6-1 to TRBJ1-5, with a possible D match to TRBD1 (5 bases). Trimming removed 5 bases from V and 2 bases from J, with 13 bases in between. From germline, CDR1 is MNHNS and CDR2 SASEGT. The CDR3 is 15 amino acids. CDR3 sequence reads: CASSPRDLRNQPQHF. The CDR3 bases are TGTGCCAGCAGTCCCCGGGACTTACGCAATCAGCCCCAGCATTTT.

This clone has more than one count but fewer than ten. The CDR3 bases are TGTGCCAGCAGCACTCACGGCCACTATGGCTACACCTTC. Its translation: CASSTHGHYGYTF. This chain joins TRBV21-1 and TRBJ1-2. TRBV21-1 is reported as a pseudogene. The CDR3 is made up of 13 amino acids.

The CDR3 is CASSLETGRVSKNIQYF. The CDR3 DNA follows: TGCGCCAGCAGCTTGGAGACAGGGAGGGTTTCCAAAAACATTCAGTACTTC. The chain couples TRBV5-1 to TRBJ2-4; the D call may be TRBD1 or TRBD2 (7 bases each). The CDR3 is 17 residues long. The germline V and J ends were trimmed by 0 bases and 2 bases, with 15 bases remaining between them. Germline V gene data show CDR1 as SGHRS and CDR2 as YFSETQ.

The genes are TRBV27 and TRBJ2-3, with 7 bases matching TRBD1. Germline V gene data show CDR1 as MNHEY and CDR2 as SMNVEV (reference sequence). Trimming removed 5 bases from V and 1 base from J; junction bases left unmatched: 6. The CDR3 covers 15 residues. The CDR3 region is CASSLTGMGTDTQYF. CDR3 bases: TGTGCCAGCAGTCTGACAGGGATGGGCACAGATACGCAGTATTTT.

The CDR3 region is CASSPRGGKNTGELFF. In nucleotides, the CDR3 is TGCGCCAGCAGCCCCCGGGGGGGCAAAAACACCGGGGAGCTGTTTTTT. The chain combines TRBV5-1 with TRBJ2-2; 8 positions match TRBD2. V shed 4 bases, J shed 2 bases, and the junction held 7 bases outside the gene matches. Per the germline V gene, CDR1 is SGHRS and CDR2 is YFSETQ. This CDR3 spans 16 amino acids.

The chain has TRBV4-1 and TRBJ2-2; maybe TRBD1 (5 bases). CDR3 length: 16 residues. With 0 bases removed from V and 3 bases from J, the gap between germline ends came to 11 bases. Germline V lookup: CDR1 MGHRA, CDR2 YSYEKL. In DNA form, the CDR3 reads TGCGCCAGCAGCCAAGATAGGGGTTGGTACACCGGGGAGCTGTTTTTT. Its protein product is CASSQDRGWYTGELFF.

The chain is built from TRBV19 and TRBJ1-2, with D possibly matching TRBD1 (6 bases). Germline-derived CDR1 and CDR2 are LNHDA and SQIVND (reference sequence). The V end was cut by 3 bases, the J end by 6 bases, with 11 bases between. The CDR3 runs to 13 residues. In nucleotides, the CDR3 is TGTGCCAGTAGTATCTGGGGGGCGCATGGCTACACCTTC. This codes for CASSIWGAHGYTF.

This chain joins TRBV4-1 and TRBJ1-3, with D uncertain. Trimming removed 0 bases from V and 0 bases from J, with 9 bases in between. CDR1 is MGHRA, CDR2 YSYEKL, per germline. There are 16 residues in the CDR3. DNA for the CDR3: TGCGCCAGCAGCCAAGACCCCGGAGACTCTGGAAACACCATATATTTT. Protein product: CASSQDPGDSGNTIYF.

This sequence joins TRBV19 and TRBJ1-3; tentative D call: TRBD1 (6 bases). CDR1 and CDR2 (germline): LNHDA, SQIVND (reference sequence). The CDR3 loop spans 15 amino acids. Trimming shortened V by 8 bases and J by 0 bases, and 14 bases separated the two germline ends. CDR3 region: CASPRGHSSGNTIYF. In DNA form, the CDR3 reads TGTGCCAGTCCTCGGGGACATAGCTCTGGAAACACCATATATTTT.

DNA for the CDR3: TGTGCCAGCAGCCGGACTAGCGTCAGTCCGCAGTATTTT. Translation: CASSRTSVSPQYF. The chain recombines TRBV11-2 with TRBJ2-3; 9 bases line up with TRBD2. The CDR3 extends over 13 amino acids. The V and J ends lost 5 bases and 10 bases, in that order; junction bases with no gene match: 7. Looked up from germline, CDR1 is SGHAT and CDR2 is FQNNGV.

The rearrangement links TRBV27 to TRBJ2-7; D unresolved. The germline V and J ends were trimmed by 1 base and 5 bases, with 12 bases remaining between them. The CDR3 consists of 14 residues. CDR1 is MNHEY, CDR2 SMNVEV, per germline (reference sequence). Here the CDR3 reads CASSLFSPRDEQYF. CDR3 nucleotides: TGTGCCAGCAGTTTATTCTCCCCTAGGGACGAGCAGTACTTC.

This clone was seen a few times. The chain carries TRBV11-1 and TRBJ1-4, with D unresolved. The CDR3 runs 15 residues. The germline V gene has CDR1 SGHAT and CDR2 FQDESV (reference sequence). V was cut by 1 base and J by 2 bases, with 8 bases left in between. Here the CDR3 DNA reads TGTGCCAGCAGCTTAGTTGGAGACACTAATGAAAAACTGTTTTTT. This sequence encodes CASSLVGDTNEKLFF.

The chain carries TRBV6-5 and TRBJ2-3; D is undetermined. CDR3 length: 15 amino acids. V lost 2 bases and J lost 0, with 9 bases in between. Germline CDR1 MNHEY, CDR2 SVGAGI. The CDR3 region is CASSYTFRSTDTQYF. CDR3 bases: TGTGCCAGCAGTTACACTTTCCGCAGCACAGATACGCAGTATTTT.

The V call is TRBV27, the J call TRBJ2-1; TRBD1 matches at 10 bases. With 5 bases clipped from V and 3 bases from J, the junction kept 7 bases outside the gene matches. The germline gives CDR1 MNHEY, CDR2 SMNVEV (reference sequence). The CDR3 has 16 residues. The CDR3 nucleotides are TGTGCCAGCAGTCCGGGGACAGGGGTAGGCTACAATGAGCAGTTCTTC. Its protein is CASSPGTGVGYNEQFF.

V gene TRBV9 combines with J gene TRBJ1-3; D is possibly TRBD1 (5 bases). The germline CDR1 and CDR2 sequences are SGDLS and YYNGEE. There are 14 residues in the CDR3. V lost 3 bases to trimming and J lost 1 base, with 8 bases between them. CDR3 sequence reads: CASSDGTSGNTIYF. CDR3 DNA: TGTGCCAGCAGCGACGGGACTTCTGGAAACACCATATATTTT.

The V call is TRBV5-6, the J call TRBJ2-7; weak D call: TRBD2 (5 bases). Germline CDR1 and CDR2: SGHDT and YYEEEE. This CDR3 has 14 amino acids. Trimming took off 0 bases at V and 7 bases at J, with 14 bases between the two ends. The chain's CDR3 is CASSLGGPLGEQYF. The CDR3 nucleotides read TGTGCCAGCAGCTTGGGAGGGCCCTTAGGGGAGCAGTACTTC.

The chain has TRBV7-9 and TRBJ2-7; D unclear. V lost 1 base to trimming and J lost 1 base, with 2 bases between them. The length of the CDR3 is 12 residues. Germline CDR1 and CDR2: SEHNR and FQNEAQ (reference sequence). The CDR3 loop reads CASSLGSYEQYF. The DNA of the CDR3 is TGTGCCAGCAGCTTAGGATCCTACGAGCAGTACTTC.

A single count supports this clone. In DNA form, the CDR3 reads TGTGCCAGCAGCCAATCGGACTCCGCCTCCTACGAGCAGTACTTC. The encoded protein is CASSQSDSASYEQYF. The chain links TRBV6-5 to TRBJ2-7, with TRBD2 as a possible D gene (5 bases). The CDR3 sequence is 15 residues long. CDR1 MNHEY and CDR2 SVGAGI come from the germline V gene. V dropped 6 bases and J dropped 0 bases, with 15 bases sitting between them.

This chain connects TRBV11-2 to TRBJ2-7; D is tentatively TRBD1 or TRBD2 (5 bases each). Germline CDR1 and CDR2: SGHAT and FQNNGV. This CDR3 contains 13 residues. V dropped 5 bases and J dropped 3 bases, with 11 bases sitting between them. DNA for the CDR3: TGTGCCAGCAGCCCCGGGACCAACTACGAGCAGTACTTC. Amino acid sequence: CASSPGTNYEQYF.

The chain employs TRBV6-5 and TRBJ1-6; no definite D call. Trimming removed 5 bases at V and 10 bases at J, with 15 bases between. CDR1 MNHEY and CDR2 SVGAGI come from the germline V gene. CDR3 length equals 14 residues. The chain's CDR3 is CASSLRVMRSPLHF. CDR3 coding DNA: TGTGCCAGCAGTCTACGGGTAATGAGATCACCCCTCCACTTT.

This clone was recorded only once. The chain couples TRBV19 to TRBJ2-6; no firm D call. The germline V gene has CDR1 LNHDA and CDR2 SQIVND (reference sequence). V gave up 5 bases and J gave up 5 bases, with 13 bases separating them. CDR3 size: 15 residues. CDR3 nucleotide sequence: TGTGCCAGTAGTGAATCACAAAGTCGGGCCAACGTCCTGACTTTC. It codes for CASSESQSRANVLTF.

This clone occurred a few times. The chain uses TRBV4-1 and TRBJ1-5, with D maybe TRBD1 (6 bases). V was cut by 5 bases and J by 3 bases, with 17 bases left in between. There are 16 residues in the CDR3. Germline V gene lookup returns CDR1 MGHRA and CDR2 YSYEKL. The CDR3 bases are TGCGCCAGCAGCTCCAGGGGCAGGGTGGACAATCAGCCCCAGCATTTT. Protein product: CASSSRGRVDNQPQHF.

The chain couples TRBV28 to TRBJ2-1; 12 bases line up with TRBD2. Germline V CDR1 and CDR2: MDHEN, SYDVKM. Unmatched junction bases numbered 8, after V lost 2 bases and J lost 6 bases. This CDR3 has 17 residues. This chain's CDR3 is CASSLQASGGDGNEQFF. DNA of the CDR3: TGTGCCAGCAGTTTACAGGCTAGCGGGGGGGACGGCAATGAGCAGTTCTTC.

The gene calls are TRBV5-8 and TRBJ1-2; D gene unclear. Deletions cut 2 bases from V and 0 bases from J, with 8 bases between. The CDR3 has 14 amino acids. Per germline, CDR1 SGHTS and CDR2 YDEGEE. CDR3 coding DNA: TGTGCCAGCAGCTTCGAGATTCCTAACTATGGCTACACCTTC. Protein product: CASSFEIPNYGYTF.